This T cell receptor (beta chain) was sequenced in a study of T cells in women clearing cervical HPV infection (dated by TCRdb to about 2018). Regarding the complete study: Cases were about two dozen women with histologically confirmed HPV16-related CIN3 or worse, including a couple of invasive cancers. Controls were around 23 women whose single incident HPV16 infection cleared within 12 months without precancer or cancer developing. Blood from cases was collected at the visit at which the lesion was first identified, whereas blood from controls was collected once infection was no longer detected. For cases, the median interval between lesion detection and blood sampling was more than 130 days, with an interquartile range of about 85 to 210 days. HLA typing was available for only a few women, so HLA type could not be excluded as a confounder. The exploratory proof-of-principle case-control study was nested within the Guanacaste HPV Natural History Study in Costa Rica and compared TCR repertoires across cervical HPV16 outcomes. Cases were matched to controls by age within five years and by the year the sample was collected. A median age of 34 years was observed in cases versus approximately 40 in controls, and no significant differences in baseline characteristics were found. The parent cohort enrolled roughly 10,000 women aged 18 or older in Guanacaste, Costa Rica, during about 1992 to 1994 and followed them for 7 to 8 years. Five blinded duplicates per group were added as quality controls, giving around 60 samples: approximately 50 participants and 10 replicates.

The CDR3 covers 15 residues, taking in both the cysteine and the phenylalanine. The DNA has 36 bases, all within the CDR3, and is read from base 1. CDR1 MNHEY and CDR2 SVGEGT are derived from the germline V gene. Every participant had a single incident cervical HPV16 infection, and women with prevalent HPV16 infections were excluded. Cervical HPV DNA was detected by MY09/MY11 PCR, and genotyping was performed by dot-blot hybridization. Roughly 15 mL of heparinized blood was centrifuged, after which the buffy coat was aliquoted, frozen at -30 degrees C, and then stored at -80 degrees C. QIAGEN kits were used to extract genomic DNA from buffy coat specimens. Comments on this clone: Its antigen is unknown. The read terminates 3 residues before the CDR3 end, so the remaining end is supplied by the germline J gene.

Overall study results and their limits: T-cell numbers per sample were unknown, so richness differences could reflect varying T-cell content rather than repertoire biology. Random forest classifiers that combined richness and V gene abundances separated cases from controls with an estimated AUC of roughly 0.83. Because of the cross-sectional design, the study could not determine whether the associations came before infection or resulted from infection, and neither effector/memory subsets nor HPV-specific T cells were isolated. TCR repertoire richness was significantly higher in CIN3+ cases than in controls across sequencing depths, while evenness did not differ. Lower TRBV6-7 relative abundance was observed in cases than in controls (roughly 0.12% versus 0.15%; Bonferroni P = 0.0008).

TCR beta CDR3 regions were amplified by multiplex PCR from an average of about 1,100 ng genomic DNA per sample using the immunoSEQ assay. The assay corrected primer bias using a complete synthetic TCR repertoire to establish an amplification baseline. The amplicons were sequenced using the Illumina platform. Processing in the source paper ran as follows. Sequence errors were corrected by clustering with frequency ratios and a modified nearest-neighbor algorithm, and the sequences were then analyzed in the immunoSEQ Analyzer using IMGT gene definitions. TCR richness and evenness were averaged over 20 rarefaction repeats at each rarefaction depth, excluding samples with fewer sequences than the depth. Wilcoxon rank sum tests with FDR correction were used to compare relative abundances of V, D and J genes between the groups. In the blinded duplicates, the intraclass correlation was around 96% for TCR richness and averaged about 80% across 66 gene segments. This immuneACCESS table, as held by TCRdb, lists in-frame sequences with V and J called but not all clones. Of the missing ones, under half trace to an unresolved V gene in checked studies; the others have no known cause. V, J and clone size are taken as reported in that table, and D and trimming were inferred from the DNA itself. The sample has some 20,000 clones on record. The ten biggest clones cover 5% to 5.5% of the sample.

This sequence uses TRBV6-2 or TRBV6-3 and TRBJ2-3; no D gene is confidently identified. The origin of this receptor is a woman aged 18 to 69 with a cervical HPV16 infection that either progressed to CIN3+ or cleared (not recorded which). The sample consisted of blood buffy coat. The CDR3 in this case is CASSYAAAVHQPQYF. The CDR3 bases that were read are TGTGCCAGCAGTTACGCGGCGGCAGTCCATCAGCCG.